A selection of T cell receptor beta chains follows, all from one sample in a study of T cells in Graves' hyperthyroidism and ophthalmopathy. One entry per CDR3 protein results from TCRdb running MiXCR on the multiplex PCR reads. The data hold approximately 410,000 distinct CDR3 sequences, with roughly 15% observed a single time. The sample consisted of blood. These receptors all stem from a man aged 18 to 30 with Graves' ophthalmopathy. Each CDR3 is given with its conserved first and last residue. A D gene is named only where the DNA matches it firmly. Some rows have no size entry. The others give once, few or many, or a class for an expanded clone.

V gene: TRBV4-1
clone size: few
J gene: TRBJ2-5
D gene: TRBD2
CDR3 DNA: TGCGCCAGCAGCCAAGATACGGGGGGAGAGACCCAGTACTTC
CDR3 protein: CASSQDTGGETQYF

V gene: TRBV15
clone size: few
J gene: TRBJ2-7
D gene: .
CDR3 DNA: TGTGCCACCAGCAGAGAGGGCATTTCCTACGAGCAGTACTTC
CDR3 protein: CATSREGISYEQYF

V gene: TRBV7-8
clone size: many
J gene: TRBJ2-2
D gene: TRBD1
CDR3 DNA: TGTGCCAGCAGCAGGGAGGGACAGGGGGCCTCCGGGGAGCTGTTTTTT
CDR3 protein: CASSREGQGASGELFF

V gene: TRBV7-2
clone size: many
J gene: TRBJ2-3
D gene: .
CDR3 DNA: TGTGCCAGCAGCCCGGGGACCCCTGATACGCAGTATTTT
CDR3 protein: CASSPGTPDTQYF

V gene: TRBV29-1
clone size: many
J gene: TRBJ2-5
D gene: TRBD1
CDR3 DNA: TGCAGCGTTACGGGACAGGGGACGATAGCAGAGACCCAGTACTTC
CDR3 protein: CSVTGQGTIAETQYF

V gene: TRBV11-3
clone size: many
J gene: TRBJ2-1
D gene: .
CDR3 DNA: TGTGCCAGCAGCACCAGCCAGGCCTACCAGAGCTCCTACAATGAGCAGTTCTTC
CDR3 protein: CASSTSQAYQSSYNEQFF

V gene: TRBV5-1
clone size: many
J gene: TRBJ1-6
D gene: TRBD1
CDR3 DNA: TGCGCCAGCAGCCAACAGGGGGATAATTCACCCCTCCACTTT
CDR3 protein: CASSQQGDNSPLHF

V gene: TRBV12-5
clone size: many
J gene: TRBJ2-7
D gene: .
CDR3 DNA: TGTGCTAGTGGTTTGGTACTGGCAGGGGCTTACGAGCAGTACTTC
CDR3 protein: CASGLVLAGAYEQYF

V gene: TRBV7-9
clone size: many
J gene: TRBJ1-1
D gene: .
CDR3 DNA: TGTGCCAGCAGCCAAACGAGGGGGGGCACTGAAGCTTTCTTT
CDR3 protein: CASSQTRGGTEAFF

V gene: TRBV25-1
clone size: many
J gene: TRBJ2-5
D gene: TRBD2
CDR3 DNA: TGTGCCAGCAGTGACCCTAGCGGGGAAGAGACCCAGTACTTC
CDR3 protein: CASSDPSGEETQYF

V gene: TRBV7-9
clone size: .
J gene: TRBJ2-1
D gene: TRBD2
CDR3 DNA: TGTGCCAGCAACCTGATCGCTAGCGGGGGGACTGCCAATGAGCAGTTCTTC
CDR3 protein: CASNLIASGGTANEQFF

V gene: TRBV28
clone size: many
J gene: TRBJ1-6
D gene: TRBD1
CDR3 DNA: TGTGCCAGCAGTATGACAGGGTATGGTTCACCCCTCCACTTT
CDR3 protein: CASSMTGYGSPLHF

V gene: TRBV20-1
clone size: many
J gene: TRBJ2-7
D gene: TRBD1
CDR3 DNA: TGCAGTGCTAGGCCAGGGGGCTACGAGCAGTACTTC
CDR3 protein: CSARPGGYEQYF

V gene: TRBV6-2/TRBV6-3
clone size: .
J gene: TRBJ2-2
D gene: .
CDR3 DNA: TGTGCCAGCAGTAAAACCGGGACTGGCAACGGGGAGCTGTTTTTT
CDR3 protein: CASSKTGTGNGELFF

V gene: TRBV4-1
clone size: .
J gene: TRBJ2-5
D gene: TRBD2
CDR3 DNA: TGCGCCAGCAGCCGCCAACTAGCGGGGGGGCGTGAGACCCAGTACTTC
CDR3 protein: CASSRQLAGGRETQYF

V gene: TRBV6-1
clone size: many
J gene: TRBJ2-7
D gene: TRBD2
CDR3 DNA: TGTGCCAGCAGTCCACTAGCGGGGGGTTTCGACGAGCAGTACTTC
CDR3 protein: CASSPLAGGFDEQYF

V gene: TRBV19
clone size: .
J gene: TRBJ2-7
D gene: .
CDR3 DNA: TGTGCCAGTAGTACAGCTTCAGGGTACGAGCAGTACTTC
CDR3 protein: CASSTASGYEQYF